The rows below give T cell receptor beta chains drawn from one sample of a study of blood T cell repertoires in COVID-19. Profiled with immunoSEQ multiplex PCR; TCRdb holds only in-frame clones, not every one. The table shows about 320,000 clones, with around 90% occurring only once. The sample was peripheral blood. These receptors originate from a man younger than 30 who had recovered from COVID-19. The CDR3 runs from the conserved cysteine through the conserved F or W. A D gene is named only where the DNA matches it firmly. Expanded clones are given a class, and other clones once, few, many or no size at all.

d_call,v_call,clone_size,j_call,cdr3_aa,cdr3_nt
NA,TRBV3-1/TRBV3-2,few,TRBJ2-7,CASSQARVVGQYF,TGTGCCAGCAGCCAAGCGAGGGTCGTCGGGCAGTACTTC
TRBD2,TRBV9,NA,TRBJ2-1,CASSPRTSGSSYNEQFF,TGTGCCAGCAGCCCACGGACTAGCGGGAGCTCCTACAATGAGCAGTTCTTC
TRBD1,TRBV9,NA,TRBJ1-2,CASTLGQGAWYGYTF,TGTGCCAGCACGTTGGGACAGGGGGCTTGGTACGGCTACACCTTC
NA,TRBV4-1,NA,TRBJ2-1,CASSQDVRVRSSSYNEQFF,TGCGCCAGCAGCCAAGATGTCAGGGTACGTTCCAGCTCCTACAATGAGCAGTTCTTC
NA,TRBV10-2,NA,TRBJ2-3,CASTPDYQNTQYF,TGCGCCAGCACCCCGGACTACCAAAATACGCAGTATTTT
NA,TRBV12-3/TRBV12-4,NA,TRBJ2-7,CASSRGQIYEQYF,TGTGCCAGCAGCCGTGGACAGATCTACGAGCAGTACTTC
NA,TRBV6-5,NA,TRBJ1-1,CASTPGLTEAFF,TGTGCCAGCACCCCCGGGTTGACTGAAGCTTTCTTT
NA,TRBV7-2,NA,TRBJ2-1,CASSLTVGGAYNEQFF,TGTGCCAGCAGCTTAACGGTCGGAGGAGCCTACAATGAGCAGTTCTTC
TRBD1,TRBV12-3/TRBV12-4,once,TRBJ1-2,CASSFSGTGGYTF,TGTGCCAGCAGTTTTTCCGGGACAGGTGGCTACACCTTC
NA,TRBV5-1,NA,TRBJ1-4,CASSSREKGEKLFF,TGCGCCAGCAGCTCCCGGGAAAAGGGTGAAAAACTGTTTTTT
NA,TRBV12-3/TRBV12-4,NA,TRBJ2-5,CASSFLETQYF,TGTGCCAGCAGCTTCCTAGAGACCCAGTACTTC
TRBD1,TRBV25-1,NA,TRBJ2-3,CASTPDRATDTQYF,TGTGCCAGCACCCCGGACAGGGCAACAGATACGCAGTATTTT
TRBD1,TRBV4-1,NA,TRBJ1-2,CASSQEGTGANYGYTF,TGCGCCAGCAGCCAAGAAGGGACAGGGGCTAACTATGGCTACACCTTC
NA,TRBV6-5,NA,TRBJ1-1,CASSYSTTGDTEAFF,TGTGCCAGCAGTTACTCTACGACGGGGGACACTGAAGCTTTCTTT
NA,TRBV6-2/TRBV6-3,NA,TRBJ1-4,CASSYLLDKNEKLFF,TGTGCCAGCAGTTATCTTCTGGACAAGAATGAAAAACTGTTTTTT
NA,TRBV7-3,NA,TRBJ2-3,CASSLGATDTQYF,TGTGCCAGCAGCTTAGGGGCCACAGATACGCAGTATTTT
NA,TRBV9,NA,TRBJ2-2,CASSVEDSFTGELFF,TGTGCCAGCAGCGTAGAAGACTCTTTCACCGGGGAGCTGTTTTTT
NA,TRBV19,NA,TRBJ1-6,CATAVSNNSPLHF,TGTGCCACCGCAGTGTCGAATAATTCACCCCTCCACTTT
TRBD1,TRBV5-5,NA,TRBJ1-1,CASSETGGKRAFF,TGTGCCAGCAGTGAAACAGGGGGCAAAAGGGCTTTCTTT
NA,TRBV5-8,NA,TRBJ1-5,CASSSGQSYQPQHF,TGTGCCAGCAGCTCCGGACAGTCGTATCAGCCCCAGCATTTT
NA,TRBV27,once,TRBJ1-2,CASSTGHSTYGYTF,TGTGCCAGCAGTACCGGACATTCGACATATGGCTACACCTTC
NA,TRBV7-7,NA,TRBJ2-5,CASSLVGEGTQYF,TGTGCCAGCAGCTTGGTAGGGGAAGGGACCCAGTACTTC
TRBD2,TRBV5-4,NA,TRBJ2-7,CASSPTSGNYEQYF,TGTGCCAGCAGCCCAACTAGCGGGAACTACGAGCAGTACTTC
NA,TRBV5-4,NA,TRBJ1-1,CASSLGGGDTEAFF,TGTGCCAGCAGCTTGGGTGGAGGGGATACTGAAGCTTTCTTT
NA,TRBV4-1,NA,TRBJ2-7,CASSLAVGSLYEQYF,TGCGCCAGCAGCCTAGCAGTAGGGAGTCTCTACGAGCAGTACTTC
NA,TRBV21-1,NA,TRBJ1-2,CASSKAVGRGYTF,TGTGCCAGCAGCAAAGCTGTCGGGAGAGGCTACACCTTC
NA,TRBV9,NA,TRBJ2-2,CASSQRTTNTGELFF,TGTGCCAGCAGCCAAAGGACAACGAACACCGGGGAGCTGTTTTTT
NA,TRBV2,once,TRBJ1-1,CATGEGGTEAFF,TGTGCCACCGGGGAGGGGGGGACTGAAGCTTTCTTT
TRBD1,TRBV9,once,TRBJ2-1,CASSAGQGGSYNEQFF,TGTGCCAGCAGCGCAGGACAGGGGGGCTCCTACAATGAGCAGTTCTTC
NA,TRBV6-6,NA,TRBJ1-1,CASSQYQVNTEAFF,TGTGCCAGCAGCCAATACCAGGTGAACACTGAAGCTTTCTTT
NA,TRBV7-9,NA,TRBJ1-5,CASSLGLQGNQPQHF,TGTGCCAGCAGCTTAGGGTTACAGGGAAATCAGCCCCAGCATTTT
TRBD1,TRBV27,NA,TRBJ1-2,CASSWTGTNYGYTF,TGTGCCAGCAGCTGGACAGGTACTAACTATGGCTACACCTTC
TRBD2,TRBV7-6,NA,TRBJ2-2,CASSLKASGSFGLGELFF,TGTGCCAGCAGCTTAAAGGCTAGCGGGAGTTTCGGGCTCGGGGAGCTGTTTTTT
NA,TRBV10-3,NA,TRBJ2-2,CAISDPRGAGELFF,TGTGCCATCAGTGACCCAAGGGGTGCCGGGGAGCTGTTTTTT
TRBD1,TRBV5-4,NA,TRBJ1-4,CASSKGLDRGEKLFF,TGTGCCAGCAGCAAGGGGTTGGACAGGGGAGAAAAACTGTTTTTT
TRBD2,TRBV3-1/TRBV3-2,NA,TRBJ2-1,CASSPQRGDNEQFF,TGTGCCAGCAGCCCCCAGCGGGGGGACAATGAGCAGTTCTTC
NA,TRBV7-2,NA,TRBJ1-1,CASSWQNTEAFF,TGTGCCAGCAGCTGGCAGAACACTGAAGCTTTCTTT
NA,TRBV7-9,NA,TRBJ2-2,CASSPVVQNTGELFF,TGTGCCAGCAGCCCCGTGGTACAGAACACCGGGGAGCTGTTTTTT
TRBD2,TRBV12-5,NA,TRBJ2-1,CASGLVLTPGLAYNEQFF,TGTGCTAGTGGTTTGGTATTAACCCCGGGACTAGCTTACAATGAGCAGTTCTTC
NA,TRBV30,few,TRBJ2-7,CAWSKVREQYF,TGTGCCTGGAGCAAAGTGCGCGAGCAGTACTTC
NA,TRBV5-1,NA,TRBJ2-2,CASSLAGVTGELFF,TGCGCCAGCAGCTTGGCAGGGGTGACCGGGGAGCTGTTTTTT
TRBD2,TRBV3-1/TRBV3-2,NA,TRBJ2-1,CASSQRLAGGGRQFF,TGTGCCAGCAGCCAGAGACTAGCGGGAGGGGGTCGGCAGTTCTTC
NA,TRBV21-1,NA,TRBJ2-3,CASSTRQGGNTDTQYF,TGTGCCAGCAGCACCCGACAGGGGGGAAACACAGATACGCAGTATTTT
NA,TRBV2,NA,TRBJ1-1,CASTREGGMGTEAFF,TGTGCCAGCACCCGAGAGGGGGGGATGGGCACTGAAGCTTTCTTT
NA,TRBV5-1,NA,TRBJ1-2,CASSQMTAIYGYTF,TGCGCCAGCAGCCAAATGACAGCTATCTATGGCTACACCTTC
TRBD1,TRBV5-1,NA,TRBJ2-7,CASSLPDRGYEQYF,TGCGCCAGCAGCTTACCGGACAGGGGCTACGAGCAGTACTTC
NA,TRBV27,NA,TRBJ1-6,CASSTGSSPLHF,TGTGCCAGCTCTACAGGGAGCTCACCCCTCCACTTT
NA,TRBV11-2,NA,TRBJ1-1,CASSQSTTTEAFF,TGTGCCAGCAGCCAAAGTACTACCACTGAAGCTTTCTTT
NA,TRBV4-1,NA,TRBJ2-1,CASSQDVGDLSSYNEQFF,TGCGCCAGCAGCCAAGACGTAGGGGACTTGAGCTCCTACAATGAGCAGTTCTTC
TRBD1,TRBV6-5,NA,TRBJ1-2,CASSKPPGQGYGYTF,TGTGCCAGCAGTAAACCCCCCGGACAGGGATATGGCTACACCTTC
NA,TRBV7-3,NA,TRBJ1-2,CASSPGAGEGYTF,TGTGCCAGCAGCCCAGGGGCGGGAGAGGGCTACACCTTC
TRBD1,TRBV11-2,few,TRBJ2-7,CASSLVGLRDRAYEQYF,TGTGCCAGCAGCTTAGTTGGTTTAAGGGACAGGGCCTACGAGCAGTACTTC
TRBD2,TRBV2,NA,TRBJ2-2,CASSVRGGYTGELFF,TGTGCCAGCAGTGTACGGGGGGGCTACACCGGGGAGCTGTTTTTT
TRBD1,TRBV11-2,NA,TRBJ1-2,CASSSARDRNYGYTF,TGTGCCAGCAGCTCGGCGAGGGACAGGAACTATGGCTACACCTTC
TRBD1,TRBV28,NA,TRBJ1-4,CASSSAPGQGATNEKLFF,TGTGCCAGCAGTTCAGCCCCGGGACAGGGCGCAACTAATGAAAAACTGTTTTTT